This passage covers 27 T cell receptor beta chains from one sample sequenced in a study of cytomegalovirus exposure and HLA in healthy donors. Primers for the PCR totalled 60 Vbeta and 13 Jbeta. The data were produced by immunoSEQ multiplex PCR, yet TCRdb's version contains in-frame clones alone and is incomplete. The data contain about 150,000 clones, 60% to 75% of them seen just once; the ten biggest clones take up roughly 2.8%. Sequenced material: PBMCs. The receptor set was obtained from a man aged 18-30 years in good health and CMV-seronegative.

The genes are TRBV29-1 and TRBJ1-4; no reliable D call. This CDR3 comprises 12 residues. CDR1 and CDR2 from the germline V gene are SQVTM and ANQGSEA. The germline V and J ends were trimmed by 6 bases and 6 bases, with 11 bases remaining between them. The CDR3 sequence is CSVQDGYEKLFF. The DNA for the CDR3 is TGCAGCGTCCAAGACGGGTATGAAAAACTGTTTTTT.

The CDR3: CASSHLATGALGVSYEQYF. In DNA form, the CDR3 reads TGCGCCAGCAGCCACCTAGCGACAGGGGCGCTAGGGGTCTCCTACGAGCAGTACTTC. The chain combines TRBV4-3 with TRBJ2-7, with 8 bases that match TRBD1. CDR3 length: 19 amino acids. V lost 3 bases, J lost 0 bases, and 16 bases stayed unmatched. Germline CDR1 and CDR2: LGHNA and YSLEER.

The rearrangement joins TRBV5-6 to TRBJ2-3; D is possibly TRBD2 (7 bases). The CDR3 is 17 amino acids. Trimming removed 4 bases at V and 2 bases at J, with 20 bases between. CDR1 is SGHDT and CDR2 is YYEEEE in the germline V gene. The CDR3 loop is CASSPLTGGGDTDTQYF. The CDR3 nucleotides read TGTGCCAGCAGCCCCCTGACGGGGGGCGGGGACACAGATACGCAGTATTTT.

The chain uses TRBV6-1 and TRBJ1-2; possibly TRBD1 for D (6 bases). In germline, CDR1 is MNHNS, CDR2 SASEGT. Trimming pared 5 bases from V and 4 bases from J, leaving 17 bases between. The CDR3 loop spans 15 amino acids. CDR3 region: CASSHNRDTLYGYTF. CDR3 nucleotide sequence: TGTGCCAGCAGTCACAACCGGGACACCCTCTATGGCTACACCTTC.

This chain connects TRBV11-2 to TRBJ1-2, with TRBD1 as a possible D gene (6 bases). Germline values: CDR1 SGHAT, CDR2 FQNNGV. CDR3 size: 13 residues. V was shortened by 1 base and J by 5 bases, with 8 bases between the two germline ends. CDR3 region: CASSLGTAYGYTF. The CDR3 nucleotides are TGTGCCAGCAGCTTAGGGACAGCATATGGCTACACCTTC.

The CDR3 here is CASSPLGLTGELFF. Written as DNA, the CDR3 is TGTGCCAGCTCACCCTTGGGGCTCACCGGGGAGCTGTTTTTT. V and J are TRBV18 and TRBJ2-2, with D perhaps matching TRBD1 (5 bases). The germline V gene encodes CDR1 KGHSH and CDR2 LQKENI. The germline V and J ends were trimmed by 3 bases and 4 bases, with 9 bases remaining between them. The length of the CDR3 is 14 residues.

The rearrangement uses TRBV5-1 and TRBJ1-4, with a tentative D call TRBD1 (5 bases). CDR3 size: 14 residues. Deletions cut 5 bases from V and 10 bases from J, with 18 bases between. Germline assignment: CDR1 SGHRS and CDR2 YFSETQ. CDR3 amino acids: CASRFQGGSGKLFF. The CDR3 nucleotides read TGCGCCAGCAGGTTTCAGGGAGGGTCGGGAAAACTGTTTTTT. The variable domain in full, completed from reference TRBV5-1 and TRBJ1-4, reads KAGVTQTPRYLIKTRGQQVTLSCSPISGHRSVSWYQQTPGQGLQFLFEYFSETQRNKGNFPGRFSGRQFSNSRSEMNVSTLELGDSALYLCASRFQGGSGKLFFGSGTQLSVL.

The chain couples TRBV4-1 to TRBJ1-2; weak D call: TRBD1 (5 bases). The CDR3 runs 12 residues. Germline assignment: CDR1 MGHRA and CDR2 YSYEKL. With 1 base removed from V and 7 bases from J, the gap between germline ends came to 7 bases. CDR3 coding DNA: TGCGCCAGCAGCCAAGCAGGGTCTGGCTACACCTTC. This translates into CASSQAGSGYTF.

This chain joins TRBV6-1 and TRBJ1-4; a weak D match, TRBD1 (5 bases). Germline CDR1 reads MNHNS; CDR2 reads SASEGT. Trimming took off 4 bases at V and 8 bases at J, with 23 bases between the two ends. The CDR3 totals 17 residues. CDR3 residues: CASSVQDADLTSEKLFF. CDR3 coding DNA: TGTGCCAGCAGTGTACAGGACGCGGATCTTACTTCCGAAAAACTGTTTTTT.

The V and J genes are TRBV7-2 and TRBJ1-5; 10 nucleotides align to TRBD1. The CDR3 runs to 16 residues. Trimming took 1 base from V and 9 from J; bases not matched to a gene: 9. Germline V lookup: CDR1 SGHTA, CDR2 FQGNSA. CDR3 in amino acids: CASSLDGTGVVRPQHF. The CDR3 nucleotides are TGTGCCAGCAGCTTAGATGGGACAGGGGTCGTGAGGCCCCAGCATTTT.

DNA of the CDR3: TGTGCCAGCAGCTCTCAGGGAGGGGGTCGTGGCTACACCTTC. Protein sequence: CASSSQGGGRGYTF. The chain links TRBV5-4 to TRBJ1-2; perhaps TRBD1 as D (6 bases). This CDR3 is 14 amino acids long. V lost 3 bases and J lost 7, with 16 bases in between. The V gene's germline CDR1 is SGHNT and CDR2 YYREEE (reference sequence). Full variable domain (outside the CDR3, taken from reference TRBV5-4 and TRBJ1-2): ETGVTQSPTHLIKTRGQQVTLRCSSQSGHNTVSWYQQALGQGPQFIFQYYREEENGRGNFPPRFSGLQFPNYSSELNVNALELDDSALYLCASSSQGGGRGYTFGSGTRLTVV.

On this clone: The junction departs from the called germline gene at one end, perhaps through a read error. The rearrangement links TRBV5-1 to TRBJ2-4, with TRBD2 as a possible D gene (7 bases). Germline V CDR1 and CDR2: SGHRS, YFSETQ. This CDR3 comprises 17 residues. The CDR3 loop reads CASSPVGGLIGGNSQYF. CDR3 DNA: TGCGCCAGCAGCCCGGTCGGGGGGCTCATCGGGGGGAACAGTCAGTACTTC.

The rearrangement links TRBV7-9 to TRBJ1-5, with TRBD1 matching over 8 bases. The CDR3 extends over 16 amino acids. Germline-derived CDR1 and CDR2 are SEHNR and FQNEAQ (reference sequence). J was trimmed by 0 bases and V by 4 bases; bases with no gene match: 5. This chain's CDR3 is CASSSGGVSSNQPQHF. The CDR3 bases are TGTGCCAGCAGCTCAGGGGGCGTGTCTAGCAATCAGCCCCAGCATTTT.

This clone turned up a few times. The chain carries TRBV5-1 and TRBJ1-4; 9 bases align to TRBD1. Trimming removed 0 bases from V and 10 bases from J; junction bases left unmatched: 4. Germline values: CDR1 SGHRS, CDR2 YFSETQ. This CDR3 is built from 14 residues. CDR3 in DNA: TGCGCCAGCAGCTTGGATACAGGGGGCGGAAAACTGTTTTTT. This encodes CASSLDTGGGKLFF.

The V gene is TRBV20-1, the J gene TRBJ1-6; no clear D gene. Germline values: CDR1 DFQATT, CDR2 SNEGSKA (reference sequence). Trimming took off 2 bases at V and 14 bases at J, with 10 bases between the two ends. The CDR3 extends over 11 amino acids. The CDR3, as DNA: TGCAGTGCTAGATGGGCTCGGTCCCTCCACTTT. Its translation: CSARWARSLHF.

The gene calls are TRBV7-9 and TRBJ1-1; perhaps TRBD1 as D (6 bases). Trimming took 0 bases from V and 1 from J, leaving 12 bases between them. Germline CDR1 reads SEHNR; CDR2 reads FQNEAQ (reference sequence). The CDR3 spans 16 residues. CDR3 loop: CASSLAEGGPNTEAFF. CDR3 DNA: TGTGCCAGCAGCTTAGCGGAGGGGGGGCCGAACACTGAAGCTTTCTTT.

The gene calls are TRBV6-5 and TRBJ2-7; TRBD1 matches at 9 bases. Germline V gives CDR1 MNHEY, CDR2 SVGAGI. The length of the CDR3 is 15 residues. The trim removed 0 bases at V and 4 bases at J, leaving 4 bases unmatched. CDR3 DNA sequence: TGTGCCAGCAGTTACTCAGGGACAGGGAGTTACGAGCAGTACTTC. Residues: CASSYSGTGSYEQYF.

The chain has TRBV7-2 and TRBJ2-2, with 8 bases lining up with TRBD2. The V and J ends lost 3 bases and 5 bases, in that order; junction bases with no gene match: 8. From germline, CDR1 is SGHTA and CDR2 FQGNSA. The CDR3 has 16 residues. The CDR3 DNA reads as TGTGCCAGCAGCTTCTTTTCGGGGGGGCGAACCGGGGAGCTGTTTTTT. Protein: CASSFFSGGRTGELFF.

The chain employs TRBV27 and TRBJ2-3; TRBD1 matches at 7 bases. There are 16 residues in the CDR3. V shed 6 bases and J 4 bases; nucleotides not matched to a gene: 13. Per the germline V gene, CDR1 is MNHEY and CDR2 is SMNVEV (reference sequence). CDR3 region: CASSLRQGVVPDTQYF. DNA of the CDR3: TGTGCCAGCAGCCTAAGACAGGGTGTGGTTCCAGATACGCAGTATTTT.

This rearrangement joins TRBV4-2 to TRBJ2-5, with 10 nucleotides matching TRBD1. Per germline, CDR1 LGHNA and CDR2 YNFKEQ. There are 17 residues in the CDR3. The V gene end was trimmed by 1 base and the J gene end by 1 base; junction bases not matched to a gene: 6. The DNA of the CDR3 is TGTGCCAGCAGCCAAGTGGAGACAGGGGGCCTCCAAGAGACCCAGTACTTC. It specifies CASSQVETGGLQETQYF.

The chain is built from TRBV5-6 and TRBJ2-7; tentative D call: TRBD2 (5 bases). This CDR3 has 15 residues. Germline V gene data show CDR1 as SGHDT and CDR2 as YYEEEE. V shed 0 bases and J shed 2 bases, with 12 bases lying between them. The chain's CDR3 is CASSLGYELAYEQYV. DNA for the CDR3: TGTGCCAGCAGCTTGGGATATGAACTAGCCTACGAGCAGTACGTC.

The gene calls are TRBV18 and TRBJ1-2; D remains ambiguous. CDR1 and CDR2 (germline): KGHSH, LQKENI. V was shortened by 0 bases and J by 7 bases, with 12 bases between the two germline ends. The CDR3 contains 14 residues. As DNA, the CDR3 is TGTGCCAGCTCACCACCGTCGACCTCGGGTGGCTACACCTTC. Residues: CASSPPSTSGGYTF. The full variable domain, rest sourced from reference TRBV18 and TRBJ1-2, is NAGVMQNPRHLVRRRGQEARLRCSPMKGHSHVYWYRQLPEEGLKFMVYLQKENIIDESGMPKERFSAEFPKEGPSILRIQQVVRGDSAAYFCASSPPSTSGGYTFGSGTRLTVV.

This chain joins TRBV11-2 and TRBJ1-2; D gene uncertain. The CDR3 spans 14 residues. CDR1 and CDR2 (germline): SGHAT, FQNNGV. V shed 3 bases and J shed 1 base, with 9 bases lying between them. CDR3 DNA sequence: TGTGCCAGCAGCTTCGAGAACTATAACTATGGCTACACCTTC. This encodes CASSFENYNYGYTF. The entire variable domain, with the rest obtained from reference TRBV11-2 and TRBJ1-2, is as follows: EAGVAQSPRYKIIEKRQSVAFWCNPISGHATLYWYQQILGQGPKLLIQFQNNGVVDDSQLPKDRFSAERLKGVDSTLKIQPAKLEDSAVYLCASSFENYNYGYTFGSGTRLTVV.

The chain employs TRBV5-5 and TRBJ1-6; no firm D call. The CDR3 is made up of 15 amino acids. V shed 0 bases and J shed 0 bases, with 4 bases lying between them. Germline V gives CDR1 SGHKS, CDR2 YYEKEE (reference sequence). CDR3 protein: CASSLGVSYNSPLHF. CDR3 sequence (DNA): TGTGCCAGCAGCTTGGGCGTCTCCTATAATTCACCCCTCCACTTT.

V is TRBV5-1 and J is TRBJ2-7; 8 bases agree with TRBD1. Germline-derived CDR1 and CDR2 are SGHRS and YFSETQ. Trimming removed 2 bases from V and 1 base from J; junction bases left unmatched: 8. The CDR3 covers 16 residues. The CDR3 region is CASSFGGTGDSYEQYF. As DNA, the CDR3 is TGCGCCAGCAGCTTCGGAGGGACAGGAGATTCCTACGAGCAGTACTTC.

CDR3 DNA sequence: TGTGCCAGCACGAAGGACAGGGGGCACGAGCAGTACTTC. It codes for CASTKDRGHEQYF. V and J are TRBV2 and TRBJ2-7, with 11 bases identical to TRBD1. The CDR3 has 13 residues. Germline V gene data show CDR1 as SNHLY and CDR2 as FYNNEI. Losses at the gene ends were 7 bases for V and 5 bases for J; bases not matched to a gene: 4.

This clone was found a few times. The CDR3 region is CASRQGQSGANVLTF. CDR3 sequence (DNA): TGTGCCAGCAGGCAGGGACAGTCTGGGGCCAACGTCCTGACTTTC. The rearrangement links TRBV6-1 to TRBJ2-6; TRBD1 matches at 7 bases. CDR3 length: 15 amino acids. The germline CDR1 and CDR2 sequences are MNHNS and SASEGT. J was trimmed by 1 base and V by 6 bases; bases with no gene match: 3.